This TCR beta chain was found in a study of CD4 and CD8 cells across lung adenocarcinoma regions. Samples came from patients with localized non-small cell lung adenocarcinoma. The germline V and J ends were trimmed by 4 bases and 13 bases, with 26 bases remaining between them. CDR3 length equals 16 residues. Germline-derived CDR1 and CDR2 are MNHNS and SASEGT. TCRdb called the PCR reads again in MiXCR, with one record for every CDR3 protein. The repertoire consists of 15,000 to 20,000 distinct CDR3 sequences, with approximately 50% occurring once and the leading ten covering about a third. The sequenced sample consisted of CD8+ T cells from the margin of a lung tumor. The origin of this receptor is a male donor with lung adenocarcinoma. The CD4 and CD8 labels of this study may be unreliable. The chain combines TRBV6-1 with TRBJ2-4; D possibly corresponds to TRBD2 (7 bases). The DNA for the CDR3 is TGTGCCAGCAGTGGACGGGGGGTGGGGGCCAAAGACACGCAGTACTTC. This sequence encodes CASSGRGVGAKDTQYF.